This record covers a single T cell receptor (beta chain). The sample comes from a study of cytomegalovirus exposure and HLA in healthy donors. PCR primers comprised 60 Vbeta and 13 Jbeta primers. The method was immunoSEQ multiplex PCR; TCRdb's version includes in-frame clones alone and lacks a portion of them. The sample has under 200,000 clones, around three quarters seen once; the top ten hold 0.65% to 0.75%. The CDR3 is 14 residues long. Germline V gene data show CDR1 as LNHNV and CDR2 as YYDKDF (reference sequence). V shed 0 bases and J shed 2 bases, with 7 bases lying between them. The clonotype originates from a woman aged 40-49 years in good health and CMV-seronegative. The sequenced sample was PBMCs. The chain couples TRBV15 to TRBJ1-1, with D perhaps matching TRBD1 (5 bases). CDR3 protein: CATSREQGNTEAFF. The CDR3 DNA follows: TGTGCCACCAGCAGAGAGCAGGGAAACACTGAAGCTTTCTTT.